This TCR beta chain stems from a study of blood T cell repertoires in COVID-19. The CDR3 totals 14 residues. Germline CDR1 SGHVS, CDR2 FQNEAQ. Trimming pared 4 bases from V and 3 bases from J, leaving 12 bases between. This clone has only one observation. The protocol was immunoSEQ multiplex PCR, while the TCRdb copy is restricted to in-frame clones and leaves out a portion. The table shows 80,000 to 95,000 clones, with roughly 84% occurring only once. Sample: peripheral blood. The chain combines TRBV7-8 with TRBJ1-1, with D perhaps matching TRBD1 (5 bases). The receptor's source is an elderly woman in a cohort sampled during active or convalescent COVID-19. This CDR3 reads CASSWGVADTEAFF. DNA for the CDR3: TGTGCCAGCAGCTGGGGGGTGGCTGACACTGAAGCTTTCTTT.